A single T cell receptor beta chain is shown here with its context. CDR1 is GTSNPN, CDR2 SVGIG, per germline (reference sequence). The V gene end was trimmed by 2 bases and the J gene end by 5 bases; junction bases not matched to a gene: 3. The CDR3 totals 14 residues. This specimen comes from a study of T cell changes during pregnancy in multiple sclerosis. TCRdb's copy holds only in-frame clones and misses some; the assay was immunoSEQ multiplex PCR. This sample has tens of thousands of clones, with approximately 88% found just once. This TCR derives from a female donor with multiple sclerosis, enrolled in a pregnancy study. The chain links TRBV30 to TRBJ1-5; 10 nucleotides match TRBD1. The sequencing used peripheral blood, collected in the first trimester of pregnancy. The CDR3 nucleotides are TGTGCCTGGAGTTCGGGACAGGGGTATCAGCCCCAGCATTTT. Its protein product is CAWSSGQGYQPQHF.